These 5 T cell receptor beta chains came from one sample sequenced in a study of T cells in Graves' hyperthyroidism and ophthalmopathy. Researchers amplified the TCR beta CDR3 regions from RNA transcripts. The HTBI primer set drove a first-round RT-PCR of the TCR CDR3. TCRdb independently ran MiXCR on the multiplex PCR reads; one entry per CDR3 protein. The data hold some 510,000 distinct CDR3 sequences, with roughly 20% observed a single time. The sequenced sample consisted of blood. Receptors were obtained from a young man with Graves' hyperthyroidism.

There are many counts of this clonotype. The chain recombines TRBV28 with TRBJ1-2; 9 bases agree with TRBD1. Germline CDR1 reads MDHEN; CDR2 reads SYDVKM. This CDR3 comprises 14 residues. Trimming cost V 6 bases and J 6 bases; bases outside gene matches: 8. The CDR3 DNA reads as TGTGCCAGCAGCTTACTACGGGACAGGGATGGCTACACCTTC. This gives the protein CASSLLRDRDGYTF.

This clonotype has ten or more counts. The CDR3 DNA follows: TGTGCCAGCAGTTTTGGGAGTAAAATGGAAGAGCAGTACTTC. Translated, it gives CASSFGSKMEEQYF. The rearrangement uses TRBV12-3 or TRBV12-4 and TRBJ2-7; maybe TRBD2 (5 bases). This CDR3 has 14 residues. V was shortened by 3 bases and J by 7 bases, with 16 bases between the two germline ends.

The genes are TRBV7-8 and TRBJ1-2, with 10 bases fitting TRBD1. The CDR3 contains 14 residues. The V gene's germline CDR1 is SGHVS and CDR2 FQNEAQ. J was trimmed by 8 bases and V by 8 bases; bases with no gene match: 11. The CDR3 coding sequence is TGTGCCAGCGCTATGACAGGGGGCGAAGTCGGCTACACCTTC. It encodes CASAMTGGEVGYTF. Drawing the rest from reference TRBV7-8 and TRBJ1-2, the complete variable domain is GAGVSQSPRYKVAKRGQDVALRCDPISGHVSLFWYQQALGQGPEFLTYFQNEAQLDKSGLPSDRFFAERPEGSVSTLKIQRTQQEDSAVYLCASAMTGGEVGYTFGSGTRLTVV.

Ten or more counts support this clonotype. This sequence joins TRBV28 and TRBJ1-1; tentative D call: TRBD1 (5 bases). V was shortened by 5 bases and J by 6 bases, with 16 bases between the two germline ends. Germline values: CDR1 MDHEN, CDR2 SYDVKM. This CDR3 is 14 amino acids long. CDR3 in amino acids: CASSPEGNWSEAFF. The CDR3 DNA reads as TGTGCCAGCAGTCCCGAGGGGAATTGGTCTGAAGCTTTCTTT.

The rearrangement joins TRBV5-1 to TRBJ2-5; maybe TRBD1 (5 bases). Trimming removed 3 bases at V and 2 bases at J, with 14 bases between. CDR1 SGHRS and CDR2 YFSETQ come from the germline V gene. The CDR3 is made up of 15 amino acids. The CDR3 loop reads CASSSPQGRQETQYF. CDR3 DNA sequence: TGCGCCAGCAGCTCCCCCCAGGGCAGACAAGAGACCCAGTACTTC.